This T cell receptor (beta chain) was found in a study of shared clonotypes between healthy human individuals. General study results and limits: Four donors had around 5% of their naive CD4 clonotypes in common.

Sequencing was at deep level. Only in-frame clones appear in the TCRdb table, and some are missing; sequencing was by immunoSEQ multiplex PCR. The profile shows roughly 2.2 million clones, approximately 90% of them singletons. Concerning this clone itself: What it binds is unknown.

This receptor was obtained from a man younger than 35 in good health. Some clones in this sample may be carry-over from other donors' samples. The sequencing input was naive CD4+ T cells from PBMCs. As to subset: CD45RA+ positively selected.

CDR3 sequence (DNA): TGTGCCAGCAAAACGACTAGCTCCGAGCAGTACTTC. Its translation: CASKTTSSEQYF. The chain uses TRBV27 and TRBJ2-7, with 7 bases fitting TRBD2. The V gene's germline CDR1 is MNHEY and CDR2 SMNVEV (reference sequence). The CDR3 totals 12 residues. The J segment lost 6 bases and the V segment lost 7 bases, leaving 6 bases of the junction unmatched.